This T cell receptor beta chain was sequenced for a study of T cell responses to AZD1222 COVID-19 vaccine. General study findings and limits: Nearly half of spike-specific TCRs reportedly target unmutated variant regions.

Germline loops: CDR1 SGHKS, CDR2 YYEKEE (reference sequence). V was shortened by 3 bases and J by 1 base, with 7 bases between the two germline ends. CDR3 length: 13 amino acids. Sequenced by immunoSEQ multiplex PCR; TCRdb stores in-frame clones only, minus some. The top ten clones hold more than 9.5% of a sample with just under 35,000 clones, over 75% of them seen once. Note on this clone: Its antigen is currently unknown.

The sequences come from peripheral blood, collected 28 days after the second AZD1222 dose. This TCR was recovered from an adult who received the AZD1222 COVID-19 vaccine. The chain is built from TRBV5-5 and TRBJ1-1; D is unclear. The CDR3 coding sequence is TGTGCCAGCAGCTGGGCAAAGAACACTGAAGCTTTCTTT. This gives the protein CASSWAKNTEAFF.